A single sample gave rise to the 28 T cell receptor beta chains below, sequenced in a study of response to subunit inactivated influenza vaccine. TCRdb re-called the RT-PCR reads with MiXCR, one entry per CDR3 protein. The sample yields over 800,000 distinct CDR3 sequences, around 20% seen once. Material: PBMCs from blood, obtained roughly 5 days after vaccination. The source of these receptors is a man aged 50 to 59 who received an inactivated influenza vaccine.

In its sample, this clonotype was seen a few times. The chain couples TRBV7-9 to TRBJ1-5; D is undetermined. The length of the CDR3 is 17 residues. V was trimmed by 2 bases and J by 1 base, leaving 15 bases between them. CDR1 is SEHNR, CDR2 FQNEAQ, per germline (reference sequence). The DNA for the CDR3 is TGTGCCAGCAGCTTAAAGGAAAAGGTGACGAGCAATCAGCCCCAGCATTTT. Translation: CASSLKEKVTSNQPQHF.

The chain couples TRBV7-3 to TRBJ1-4; 9 bases map to TRBD1. Germline V lookup: CDR1 SGHTA, CDR2 FQGTGA. V lost 0 bases, J lost 3 bases, and 8 bases stayed unmatched. The CDR3 sequence is 18 residues long. In DNA, the CDR3 is TGTGCCAGCAGCTTAACCCCTGTGGGGACAGGGCCTAATGAAAAACTGTTTTTT. It yields the protein CASSLTPVGTGPNEKLFF.

The chain uses TRBV29-1 and TRBJ2-7, with TRBD2 matching over 8 bases. The CDR3 spans 13 residues. V dropped 6 bases and J dropped 4; count of bases not matched to a gene: 8. Germline assignment: CDR1 SQVTM and CDR2 ANQGSEA. The CDR3 spells CSVDGGGRYEQYF. The CDR3 bases are TGCAGCGTGGACGGCGGGGGGAGGTACGAGCAGTACTTC.

The gene calls are TRBV6-2 or TRBV6-3 and TRBJ2-1; D not resolved. Trimming left V 2 bases short and J 7 bases short, with 18 bases between. The V gene's germline CDR1 is MNHEY and CDR2 SVGEGT. The CDR3 length is 16 residues. In DNA, the CDR3 is TGTGCCAGCAGTTACACCCCGAGACAATTCGGAAATGAGCAGTTCTTC. This translates into CASSYTPRQFGNEQFF.

This clonotype was observed a few times. The chain employs TRBV29-1 and TRBJ2-1; D ambiguous. The CDR3 loop spans 15 amino acids. With 4 bases removed from V and 0 bases from J, the gap between germline ends came to 13 bases. In germline, CDR1 is SQVTM, CDR2 ANQGSEA. This chain's CDR3 is CSVGAGLSSYNEQFF. In nucleotides, the CDR3 is TGCAGCGTTGGAGCCGGTTTGAGCTCCTACAATGAGCAGTTCTTC.

The rearrangement links TRBV28 to TRBJ2-1; 10 positions agree with TRBD2. The germline V gene encodes CDR1 MDHEN and CDR2 SYDVKM. The CDR3 totals 13 residues. J was trimmed by 13 bases and V by 5 bases; bases with no gene match: 8. The chain's CDR3 is CASSPGTSVPQFF. Written as DNA, the CDR3 is TGTGCCAGCAGTCCCGGGACTAGCGTTCCTCAGTTCTTC.

This clonotype was detected only a few times. J is TRBJ1-2 and V is TRBV12-3 or TRBV12-4, with TRBD1 matching over 9 bases. V was pared by 7 bases and J by 8 bases, with 8 bases of the junction left unmatched. The CDR3 spans 13 residues. Written as DNA, the CDR3 is TGTGCCAGCATTCAGACAGGGGGAGGCGGCTACACCTTC. Its protein product is CASIQTGGGGYTF.

The J gene is TRBJ1-4, the V gene TRBV12-3 or TRBV12-4; D remains ambiguous. V lost 5 bases to trimming and J lost 3 bases, with 13 bases between them. The CDR3 consists of 15 residues. The chain's CDR3 is CASSDTGPSNEKLFF. CDR3 DNA: TGTGCCAGCAGTGATACCGGGCCTTCTAATGAAAAACTGTTTTTT.

This clonotype was detected only a few times. The CDR3 protein is CASSYPGRGGEQFF. The DNA of the CDR3 is TGTGCCAGCAGTTACCCGGGGCGCGGGGGTGAGCAGTTCTTC. The chain joins TRBV6-2 or TRBV6-3 to TRBJ2-1, with 7 bases identical to TRBD2. The J segment lost 9 bases and the V segment lost 2 bases, leaving 7 bases of the junction unmatched. This CDR3 comprises 14 residues. In germline, CDR1 is MNHEY, CDR2 SVGEGT.

This clonotype was counted between two and nine times. The chain uses TRBV20-1 and TRBJ2-3, with 10 positions matching TRBD2. The V gene's germline CDR1 is DFQATT and CDR2 SNEGSKA (reference sequence). This CDR3 is 15 amino acids long. V lost 4 bases to trimming and J lost 2 bases; unmatched junction nucleotides: 6. CDR3 loop: CSATRTSGDTDTQYF. CDR3 nucleotide sequence: TGCAGTGCTACCCGGACTAGCGGCGACACAGATACGCAGTATTTT.

This clonotype is termed medium-sized. The chain is built from TRBV20-1 and TRBJ2-1; maybe TRBD1 (5 bases). The length of the CDR3 is 15 residues. In germline, CDR1 is DFQATT, CDR2 SNEGSKA (reference sequence). V was shortened by 6 bases and J by 5 bases, with 20 bases between the two germline ends. CDR3 loop: CSALNQGSFDNEQFF. As DNA, the CDR3 is TGCAGTGCCCTAAACCAGGGAAGCTTTGACAATGAGCAGTTCTTC.

The chain recombines TRBV9 with TRBJ1-1, with D hard to call. Per germline, CDR1 SGDLS and CDR2 YYNGEE. Deletions cut 2 bases from V and 7 bases from J, with 9 bases between. The CDR3 has 12 amino acids. CDR3 sequence (DNA): TGTGCCAGCAGCGTGCAGACGCATGAAGCTTTCTTT. Translating it yields CASSVQTHEAFF.

The rearrangement joins TRBV11-1 to TRBJ2-1; the match to TRBD2 covers 9 bases. V trimming: 7 bases; J trimming: 7 bases; junction bases outside the gene matches: 20. From germline, CDR1 is SGHAT and CDR2 FQDESV (reference sequence). The CDR3 covers 18 residues. In DNA form, the CDR3 reads TGTGCCAGCAACAGCCGAGGGGGCGTTAGCGGGAGCGGAAATGAGCAGTTCTTC. As protein: CASNSRGGVSGSGNEQFF.

This clonotype was detected only a few times. Mismatch with germline at one junction end may stem from a read error. The chain links TRBV10-3 to TRBJ2-3, with D maybe TRBD1 (6 bases). The CDR3 consists of 13 residues. The germline CDR1 and CDR2 sequences are ENHRY and SYGVKD. The CDR3 region has the DNA TGTGCCATCAGTGAGTCCCGGACAGAACGGGTGGATTTT. It is translated as CAISESRTERVDF.

The table lists this clonotype with many counts. The V and J genes are TRBV24-1 and TRBJ2-1; the match to TRBD2 covers 13 bases. CDR3 length: 16 residues. Germline V gives CDR1 KGHDR, CDR2 SFDVKD. V was pared by 4 bases and J by 10 bases, with 9 bases of the junction left unmatched. CDR3: CATSDPGLAGSPEQFF. The CDR3 DNA reads as TGTGCCACCAGTGACCCGGGACTAGCGGGGTCACCCGAGCAGTTCTTC.

This clonotype occurred many times. The chain recombines TRBV12-3 or TRBV12-4 with TRBJ2-5; 7 bases agree with TRBD1. Trimming cost V 5 bases and J 4 bases; bases outside gene matches: 7. The CDR3 totals 14 residues. The CDR3 protein is CASSPLTGLETQYF. As DNA, the CDR3 is TGTGCCAGCAGTCCCTTGACAGGGTTAGAGACCCAGTACTTC.

The rearrangement joins TRBV4-1 to TRBJ2-1, with TRBD2 as a possible D gene (6 bases). CDR1 and CDR2 from the germline V gene are MGHRA and YSYEKL. CDR3 length: 16 amino acids. V lost 1 base to trimming and J lost 3 bases, with 13 bases between them. CDR3 sequence reads: CASSQGGGVGYNEQFF. The CDR3 nucleotides read TGCGCCAGCAGCCAAGGAGGCGGGGTGGGCTACAATGAGCAGTTCTTC.

This clonotype was recorded a few times. V gene TRBV4-2 combines with J gene TRBJ1-2; D is possibly TRBD1 (6 bases). Trimming took 3 bases from V and 0 from J, leaving 17 bases between them. CDR1 is LGHNA, CDR2 YNFKEQ, per germline. The CDR3 sequence is 17 residues long. CDR3 nucleotide sequence: TGTGCCAGCAGCCAGGTTCCCCGACAGGCCTCTAACTATGGCTACACCTTC. This gives the protein CASSQVPRQASNYGYTF.

This clonotype was picked up a small number of times. V gene TRBV6-5 combines with J gene TRBJ2-1; tentative D call: TRBD1 (6 bases). This CDR3 comprises 15 residues. V was pared by 4 bases and J by 2 bases, with 12 bases between. In germline, CDR1 is MNHEY, CDR2 SVGAGI. CDR3 nucleotides: TGTGCCAGCAGTTCCTTAGGGACAACCTACAATGAGCAGTTCTTC. Protein sequence: CASSSLGTTYNEQFF.

V and J are TRBV20-1 and TRBJ2-2; TRBD2 aligns across 8 bases. Trimming at V came to 0 bases and at J to 4 bases, leaving 7 bases not matched to a gene. Germline CDR1 is DFQATT and CDR2 is SNEGSKA (reference sequence). The CDR3 is 16 amino acids. In DNA, the CDR3 is TGCAGTGCTAGAGATCAAAGACTAGCGAGCACCGGGGAGCTGTTTTTT. Protein sequence: CSARDQRLASTGELFF.

The V gene is TRBV24-1, the J gene TRBJ2-5; 12 bases align to TRBD1. Germline CDR1 reads KGHDR; CDR2 reads SFDVKD. The CDR3 is 16 residues long. V was pared by 3 bases and J by 4 bases, with 5 bases of the junction left unmatched. Here the CDR3 DNA reads TGTGCCACCAGTGATACCGGGACAGGGGGCGCAGAGACCCAGTACTTC. Amino acids: CATSDTGTGGAETQYF.

V usage is TRBV20-1 and J usage is TRBJ2-7; perhaps TRBD2 as D (6 bases). This CDR3 spans 13 amino acids. V gave up 0 bases and J gave up 3 bases, with 9 bases separating them. CDR1 is DFQATT and CDR2 is SNEGSKA in the germline V gene (reference sequence). The CDR3 coding sequence is TGCAGTGCTAGAGAGGGGGGTCACTACGAGCAGTACTTC. It is translated as CSAREGGHYEQYF.

This chain joins TRBV12-3 or TRBV12-4 and TRBJ1-2; TRBD1 matches 8 bases. The V segment lost 0 bases and the J segment 1 base; nucleotides outside the gene matches: 7. The CDR3 is made up of 17 amino acids. The CDR3 loop is CASSLARTGPYNYGYTF. In nucleotides, the CDR3 is TGTGCCAGCAGTTTAGCCCGGACAGGGCCTTATAACTATGGCTACACCTTC.

This clonotype was observed a few times. The CDR3 protein is CASSTEPEAFF. The CDR3, as DNA: TGTGCCAGCAGTACAGAACCTGAAGCTTTCTTT. The chain carries TRBV28 and TRBJ1-1; D is unresolved. In germline, CDR1 is MDHEN, CDR2 SYDVKM. There are 11 residues in the CDR3. V dropped 5 bases and J dropped 6 bases, with 7 bases sitting between them.

This clonotype has more than one count but fewer than ten. CDR3 amino acids: CASSSTGSGADTQYF. For the CDR3, the DNA is TGTGCCAGCAGCTCTACAGGGTCTGGCGCAGATACGCAGTATTTT. The genes are TRBV5-5 and TRBJ2-3, with D possibly TRBD1 on 6 matching bases. V dropped 3 bases and J dropped 4 bases, with 15 bases sitting between them. This CDR3 comprises 15 residues. Germline V gene data show CDR1 as SGHKS and CDR2 as YYEKEE (reference sequence).

This clonotype was picked up a small number of times. The chain couples TRBV3-1 to TRBJ2-3; tentative D call: TRBD2 (5 bases). CDR1 and CDR2 from the germline V gene are LGHDT and YNNKEL (reference sequence). The V end lost 5 bases, the J end lost 8 bases, and 14 bases lay between the germline ends. This CDR3 comprises 13 residues. CDR3: CASSVFGEGTQYF. The DNA of the CDR3 is TGTGCCAGCAGCGTATTTGGTGAGGGTACGCAGTATTTT.

V usage is TRBV5-6 and J usage is TRBJ2-7; 7 bases line up with TRBD1. Germline CDR1 reads SGHDT; CDR2 reads YYEEEE. Trimming at V came to 1 base and at J to 0 bases, leaving 4 bases not matched to a gene. The CDR3 is made up of 15 amino acids. This chain's CDR3 is CASSLWAGGSYEQYF. The CDR3 DNA sequence: TGTGCCAGCAGCTTGTGGGCAGGGGGCTCCTACGAGCAGTACTTC.

There are a few counts of this clonotype. The gene calls are TRBV28 and TRBJ2-3; 9 bases are a match to TRBD2. The germline V gene encodes CDR1 MDHEN and CDR2 SYDVKM. V was pared by 1 base and J by 5 bases, with 10 bases of the junction left unmatched. The CDR3 sequence is 17 residues long. DNA for the CDR3: TGTGCCAGCAGTTTATTAGGCGGGAGGGCCGAGAGAGATACGCAGTATTTT. Translation: CASSLLGGRAERDTQYF. The full variable domain, rest sourced from reference TRBV28 and TRBJ2-3, is DVKVTQSSRYLVKRTGEKVFLECVQDMDHENMFWYRQDPGLGLRLIYFSYDVKMKEKGDIPEGYSVSREKKERFSLILESASTNQTSMYLCASSLLGGRAERDTQYFGPGTRLTVL.